The 20 T cell receptor beta chains listed next were all sequenced from one sample in a study of cytomegalovirus exposure and HLA in healthy donors. The PCR was carried out with 60 Vbeta primers and 13 Jbeta primers. Here immunoSEQ multiplex PCR was the method, and the copy in TCRdb shows in-frame clones only, minus some. The sample has roughly 120,000 clones; approximately 80% are singletons. The sample comprised PBMCs. These receptors were obtained from a human donor in good health.

The sample holds a few counts of this clone. The chain is built from TRBV6-1 and TRBJ1-3; a possible D gene is TRBD1 (5 bases). V lost 10 bases and J lost 0, with 10 bases in between. This CDR3 comprises 13 residues. Germline values: CDR1 MNHNS, CDR2 SASEGT. The CDR3 reads CAIPGGSGNTIYF. The DNA of the CDR3 is TGTGCCATCCCCGGGGGCTCTGGAAACACCATATATTTT.

The chain recombines TRBV6-4 with TRBJ1-5; 7 nucleotides match TRBD1. J gave up 6 bases and V 6 bases, and 5 bases lay outside the gene matches. The CDR3 covers 13 residues. CDR1 and CDR2 (germline): MRHNA, SNTAGT. CDR3 sequence reads: CASSQTGTQPQHF. The CDR3 DNA sequence: TGTGCCAGCAGCCAGACAGGGACTCAGCCCCAGCATTTT.

This sequence joins TRBV5-6 and TRBJ1-4; D uncertain. The germline CDR1 and CDR2 sequences are SGHDT and YYEEEE. This CDR3 region has 14 residues. The ends were cut back, 2 bases at V and 10 bases at J, with 15 bases in the middle. CDR3 protein: CASSLNPIRGKLFF. The CDR3 DNA sequence: TGTGCCAGCAGCTTAAACCCGATCCGCGGAAAACTGTTTTTT.

The rearrangement joins TRBV28 to TRBJ2-7; 8 bases are shared with TRBD2. Germline CDR1 MDHEN, CDR2 SYDVKM. The CDR3 has 16 amino acids. The V segment lost 1 base and the J segment 0 bases; nucleotides outside the gene matches: 5. The CDR3 nucleotides read TGTGCCAGCAGTTTATTCGGGGGGGACTACTCCTACGAGCAGTACTTC. It translates to CASSLFGGDYSYEQYF.

DNA of the CDR3: TGTGCCAGCAGCGTGGACAGGGGTGTTGAAGCTTTCTTT. This translates into CASSVDRGVEAFF. The chain combines TRBV5-4 with TRBJ1-1; 9 bases are a match to TRBD1. The CDR3 is made up of 13 amino acids. V trimming: 4 bases; J trimming: 7 bases; junction bases outside the gene matches: 5. The V gene's germline CDR1 is SGHNT and CDR2 YYREEE (reference sequence). The entire variable domain, with the rest obtained from reference TRBV5-4 and TRBJ1-1, is as follows: ETGVTQSPTHLIKTRGQQVTLRCSSQSGHNTVSWYQQALGQGPQFIFQYYREEENGRGNFPPRFSGLQFPNYSSELNVNALELDDSALYLCASSVDRGVEAFFGQGTRLTVV.

The CDR3 loop is CASSLGALSSYEQYF. In DNA form, the CDR3 reads TGCGCCAGCAGCTTGGGGGCCCTCAGCTCCTACGAGCAGTACTTC. The chain links TRBV5-1 to TRBJ2-7; D gene unclear. The CDR3 consists of 15 residues. Trimming removed 0 bases from V and 0 bases from J, with 10 bases in between. In germline, CDR1 is SGHRS, CDR2 YFSETQ.

The CDR3 DNA follows: TGCGCCAGCAGCGCGGGACAGGGTGACACCATATATTTT. Translating it yields CASSAGQGDTIYF. The chain joins TRBV10-2 to TRBJ1-3, with 9 bases fitting TRBD1. With V trimmed by 6 bases and J by 8 bases, 5 bases remained unmatched. The CDR3 is 13 residues long. Germline V gene lookup returns CDR1 WSHSY and CDR2 SAAADI.

This clone has just a few counts. The chain couples TRBV10-3 to TRBJ2-3; D may be TRBD2 (6 bases). CDR1 ENHRY and CDR2 SYGVKD come from the germline V gene. There are 16 residues in the CDR3. V lost 3 bases to trimming and J lost 1 base, with 14 bases between them. The CDR3 DNA reads as TGTGCCATCAGTGAAGGGCGGGGTGGAGGCACAGATACGCAGTATTTT. This codes for CAISEGRGGGTDTQYF.

CDR3 sequence reads: CATRVIGQEDSPLHF. The CDR3 DNA sequence: TGTGCCACCAGGGTCATTGGACAGGAAGATTCACCCCTCCACTTT. V and J are TRBV19 and TRBJ1-6, with TRBD1 matching 7 bases. Germline V gene data show CDR1 as LNHDA and CDR2 as SQIVND (reference sequence). The CDR3 covers 15 residues. The V and J ends lost 10 bases and 8 bases, in that order; junction bases with no gene match: 14.

The chain joins TRBV27 to TRBJ2-3; 9 bases are shared with TRBD1. CDR1 and CDR2 from the germline V gene are MNHEY and SMNVEV (reference sequence). The V and J ends lost 3 bases and 4 bases, in that order; junction bases with no gene match: 5. CDR3 length: 15 amino acids. The CDR3 reads CASSFKTGGADTQYF. CDR3 sequence (DNA): TGTGCCAGCAGTTTCAAGACAGGGGGGGCAGATACGCAGTATTTT.

This clone was seen a single time. The chain is built from TRBV4-1 and TRBJ2-3, with 7 bases that match TRBD2. Trimming cost V 0 bases and J 8 bases; bases outside gene matches: 2. Germline-derived CDR1 and CDR2 are MGHRA and YSYEKL. The CDR3 consists of 13 residues. The CDR3 sequence: CASSQDAGVTQYF. The CDR3 DNA follows: TGCGCCAGCAGCCAAGATGCGGGAGTTACGCAGTATTTT.

The chain recombines TRBV5-1 with TRBJ1-1; D not resolved. The CDR3 contains 12 residues. The germline CDR1 and CDR2 sequences are SGHRS and YFSETQ. Trimming pared 1 base from V and 8 bases from J, leaving 9 bases between. The CDR3 DNA reads as TGCGCCAGCAGCTTGCACAGCGGCGAAGCTTTCTTT. Its translation is CASSLHSGEAFF.

The chain has TRBV7-9 and TRBJ2-2; maybe TRBD1 (6 bases). Germline V gene lookup returns CDR1 SEHNR and CDR2 FQNEAQ (reference sequence). This CDR3 region has 16 residues. Trimming removed 4 bases at V and 5 bases at J, with 17 bases between. Here the CDR3 reads CASSSKTGWETGELFF. CDR3 bases: TGTGCCAGCAGCTCCAAGACAGGATGGGAAACCGGGGAGCTGTTTTTT.

The rearrangement uses TRBV27 and TRBJ2-3, with TRBD1 matching 7 bases. With 5 bases clipped from V and 1 base from J, the junction kept 6 bases outside the gene matches. This CDR3 has 15 residues. The germline CDR1 and CDR2 sequences are MNHEY and SMNVEV (reference sequence). The CDR3 loop is CASSLSTGRTDTQYF. CDR3 in DNA: TGTGCCAGCAGTCTCTCGACAGGGCGCACAGATACGCAGTATTTT.

V gene TRBV4-1 combines with J gene TRBJ2-3; 9 positions agree with TRBD2. This CDR3 contains 14 residues. V shed 9 bases and J 2 bases; nucleotides not matched to a gene: 6. Germline V CDR1 and CDR2: MGHRA, YSYEKL. In nucleotides, the CDR3 is TGCGCCAGTGGGAGCGGGGGGCCCACAGATACGCAGTATTTT. Residues: CASGSGGPTDTQYF.

In its sample, this clone was seen once. The rearrangement uses TRBV2 and TRBJ1-5; TRBD1 agrees at 8 bases. Germline V gives CDR1 SNHLY, CDR2 FYNNEI. This CDR3 has 16 residues. J lost 4 bases, V lost 6 bases, and 11 bases had no gene match. The CDR3 spells CASSMTGAMGNQPQHF. The CDR3 coding sequence is TGTGCCAGCAGCATGACAGGGGCGATGGGGAATCAGCCCCAGCATTTT.

DNA for the CDR3: TGTGCCAGCAGCTTCGGGGGGTCTGTAAATGAGCAGTTCTTC. It encodes CASSFGGSVNEQFF. V is TRBV7-3 and J is TRBJ2-1, with 7 bases fitting TRBD2. J was trimmed by 7 bases and V by 3 bases; bases with no gene match: 6. The CDR3 is made up of 14 amino acids. Germline CDR1 reads SGHTA; CDR2 reads FQGTGA.

The V call is TRBV4-1, the J call TRBJ1-6; the match to TRBD1 covers 12 bases. In germline, CDR1 is MGHRA, CDR2 YSYEKL. The CDR3 covers 18 residues. V shed 4 bases and J 8 bases; nucleotides not matched to a gene: 12. In nucleotides, the CDR3 is TGCGCCAGCAGCCGCCGGACAGGGACAGGGGGCTCAGATTCACCCCTCCACTTT. This gives the protein CASSRRTGTGGSDSPLHF.

The rearrangement joins TRBV5-4 to TRBJ1-5, with D unresolved. The CDR3 runs to 15 residues. CDR1 is SGHNT and CDR2 is YYREEE in the germline V gene (reference sequence). V shed 0 bases and J shed 0 bases, with 7 bases lying between them. CDR3 sequence reads: CASSLGGGSNQPQHF. The CDR3 nucleotides read TGTGCCAGCAGCTTGGGTGGCGGTAGCAATCAGCCCCAGCATTTT.

The CDR3 spells CASSFGQVGKLFF. In DNA form, the CDR3 reads TGTGCCAGCAGCTTCGGTCAGGTCGGAAAACTGTTTTTT. The chain joins TRBV9 to TRBJ1-4, with D hard to call. The germline CDR1 and CDR2 sequences are SGDLS and YYNGEE. The length of the CDR3 is 13 residues. The germline V and J ends were trimmed by 4 bases and 10 bases, with 14 bases remaining between them.